The 3 T cell receptor beta chains below come from one sample, sequenced in a study of memory CD4+ T cells and cytomegalovirus serostatus. Here immunoSEQ multiplex PCR was the method, and the copy in TCRdb shows in-frame clones only, minus some. The repertoire holds about 50,000 clones, with about 81% as singletons. Single viable CD3+CD4+CD8-CD45RO+ cells were sorted as the memory CD4+ T cells. Source material: memory CD4+ T cells from blood. Receptor source: an adult in good health and CMV-seronegative.

The chain employs TRBV9 and TRBJ1-3; maybe TRBD1 (6 bases). This CDR3 region has 15 residues. The germline CDR1 and CDR2 sequences are SGDLS and YYNGEE. The V end was cut by 4 bases, the J end by 0 bases, with 11 bases between. CDR3 in amino acids: CASSRAGASGNTIYF. The DNA of the CDR3 is TGTGCCAGCAGCCGAGCAGGGGCCTCTGGAAACACCATATATTTT.

The chain uses TRBV7-2 and TRBJ1-5; no clear D. Looked up from germline, CDR1 is SGHTA and CDR2 is FQGNSA. V gave up 2 bases and J gave up 7 bases, with 18 bases separating them. The CDR3 spans 16 residues. The CDR3 nucleotides read TGTGCCAGCAGCTTACAGCCTCCTGTCTTCCAACAGCCCCAGCATTTT. Translation: CASSLQPPVFQQPQHF.

This rearrangement joins TRBV15 to TRBJ2-3; no reliable D call. Germline V gene lookup returns CDR1 LNHNV and CDR2 YYDKDF (reference sequence). Trimming left V 0 bases short and J 4 bases short, with 14 bases between. This CDR3 contains 16 residues. The CDR3 DNA sequence: TGTGCCACCAGCAGAGACCCTTCAAGAGGCGCAGATACGCAGTATTTT. Translation gives CATSRDPSRGADTQYF.